This T cell receptor beta chain was documented in a study of early T cells in non-severe SARS-CoV-2 infection. Study-wide background: Bulk RNA isolated from unsorted whole blood underwent sequencing; chains were not paired. Overall study findings and caveats: The VDJdb matching leaned toward anti-spike CD8 responses and overlooked private and CD4 specificities.

The J segment lost 0 bases and the V segment lost 1 base, leaving 2 bases of the junction unmatched. This CDR3 has 15 residues. CDR1 and CDR2 (germline): SGHNT, YYREEE (reference sequence). cDNA molecules, individually, were tagged with unique molecular identifiers. TCRdb re-called the 5' RACE reads through MiXCR, storing one row per CDR3 protein. The data contain about 42,000 distinct CDR3 sequences, around 6.3% of them singletons. This clonotype came up a few times. Its antigen is undetermined. This chain uses TRBV5-4 with TRBJ2-3; 7 nucleotides align to TRBD1. This specimen was whole blood, taken at baseline. The sequence came from an adult who was a healthcare worker with PCR-confirmed SARS-CoV-2 infection or an uninfected control (not recorded which). In nucleotides, the CDR3 is TGTGCCAGCAGCTTGACAGGGGCTAGCACAGATACGCAGTATTTT. Protein product: CASSLTGASTDTQYF.